The 15 T cell receptor beta chains given below trace back to one sample, sequenced in a study of T cell responses to AZD1222 COVID-19 vaccine. TCRdb's copy holds only in-frame clones and misses some; the assay was immunoSEQ multiplex PCR. The sample has 210,000 or so clones; approximately 94% are singletons. The sequencing here drew on peripheral blood, taken 28 days after the second dose of the MenACWY control vaccine. The receptors come from an adult who received the MenACWY meningococcal vaccine as a control.

The chain couples TRBV19 to TRBJ2-3, with 9 bases fitting TRBD2. The CDR3 has 14 amino acids. Germline trimming cut 3 bases from V and 4 bases from J; bases unmatched to any gene: 2. Germline V CDR1 and CDR2: LNHDA, SQIVND (reference sequence). The CDR3 spells CASSIQRGADTQYF. CDR3 bases: TGTGCCAGTAGTATCCAGCGGGGGGCAGATACGCAGTATTTT. Complete variable domain (other parts from reference TRBV19 and TRBJ2-3): DGGITQSPKYLFRKEGQNVTLSCEQNLNHDAMYWYRQDPGQGLRLIYYSQIVNDFQKGDIAEGYSVSREKKESFPLTVTSAQKNPTAFYLCASSIQRGADTQYFGPGTRLTVL.

CDR3 DNA sequence: TGTGCCTCCCGGCAACAGATGGTTAACTATGGCTACACCTTC. Translating it yields CASRQQMVNYGYTF. The rearrangement joins TRBV6-6 to TRBJ1-2; D is undetermined. Per the germline V gene, CDR1 is MNHNY and CDR2 is SVGAGI (reference sequence). The CDR3 is 14 amino acids. V was shortened by 11 bases and J by 1 base, with 17 bases between the two germline ends.

The rearrangement joins TRBV19 to TRBJ1-2, with D unclear. V was trimmed by 5 bases and J by 4 bases, leaving 11 bases between them. Germline V CDR1 and CDR2: LNHDA, SQIVND (reference sequence). The CDR3 runs 13 residues. CDR3 protein: CASSPTGTYGYTF. In DNA form, the CDR3 reads TGTGCCAGTAGTCCAACGGGCACCTATGGCTACACCTTC.

This sequence joins TRBV27 and TRBJ1-5, with D perhaps matching TRBD1 (6 bases). Trimming cost V 6 bases and J 6 bases, with 15 bases left between them. The CDR3 has 14 amino acids. The germline V gene encodes CDR1 MNHEY and CDR2 SMNVEV (reference sequence). The CDR3 nucleotides are TGTGCCAGCAGCAGAGACAGGCTAGGTCAGCCCCAGCATTTT. Protein: CASSRDRLGQPQHF.

This chain connects TRBV5-1 to TRBJ2-7; TRBD1 matches at 8 bases. Unmatched junction bases numbered 13, after V lost 4 bases and J lost 1 base. CDR3 length: 17 amino acids. In germline, CDR1 is SGHRS, CDR2 YFSETQ. The CDR3: CASSPRGRGQVSYEQYF. Written as DNA, the CDR3 is TGCGCCAGCAGCCCGCGGGGCAGGGGGCAGGTATCCTACGAGCAGTACTTC.

The CDR3 coding sequence is TGTGCCAGCAGTGCAAATCCCGGGGAGCTGTTTTTT. Translating it yields CASSANPGELFF. This chain links TRBV6-4 with TRBJ2-2; no clear D. CDR1 is MRHNA, CDR2 SNTAGT, per germline. Trimming removed 4 bases from V and 6 bases from J, with 6 bases in between. The CDR3 is 12 amino acids.

This clone has only one observation. The chain is built from TRBV6-5 and TRBJ2-7, with 8 bases lining up with TRBD1. The CDR3 spans 14 residues. The J segment lost 6 bases and the V segment lost 0 bases, leaving 4 bases of the junction unmatched. From germline, CDR1 is MNHEY and CDR2 SVGAGI. This CDR3 reads CASSYSLDRGEQYF. CDR3 coding DNA: TGTGCCAGCAGTTACTCCCTCGACAGGGGCGAGCAGTACTTC.

This chain joins TRBV7-3 and TRBJ2-1, with D unclear. V gave up 4 bases and J gave up 7 bases, with 11 bases separating them. Germline CDR1 and CDR2: SGHTA and FQGTGA. This CDR3 has 13 residues. This CDR3 reads CASSSRLENEQFF. The CDR3 DNA is TGTGCCAGCAGCTCCCGACTCGAGAATGAGCAGTTCTTC.

The CDR3 is CASTNSRPGEQFF. CDR3 DNA sequence: TGTGCCAGCACCAACAGCCGACCGGGTGAGCAGTTCTTC. The J gene is TRBJ2-1, the V gene TRBV6-5; D call uncertain. The germline V gene has CDR1 MNHEY and CDR2 SVGAGI. V lost 7 bases to trimming and J lost 9 bases, with 16 bases between them. This CDR3 region has 13 residues.

As DNA, the CDR3 is TGTGCCAGCAGTTTCTTTTCGGACGGGCCTACAGGGTACTATTCACCCCTCCACTTT. This translates into CASSFFSDGPTGYYSPLHF. The chain employs TRBV28 and TRBJ1-6; D is perhaps TRBD1 (6 bases). CDR3 size: 19 residues. Germline CDR1 reads MDHEN; CDR2 reads SYDVKM. V dropped 3 bases and J dropped 8 bases, with 26 bases sitting between them.

The chain couples TRBV28 to TRBJ2-7; D unclear. Trimming removed 0 bases from V and 0 bases from J, with 6 bases in between. The CDR3 extends over 14 amino acids. Germline CDR1 and CDR2: MDHEN and SYDVKM. The CDR3 bases are TGTGCCAGCAGTTTATGGACGGCCTCCTACGAGCAGTACTTC. The encoded protein is CASSLWTASYEQYF.

This rearrangement joins TRBV30 to TRBJ1-1; no clear D. CDR3 length: 12 residues. V dropped 4 bases and J dropped 5 bases, with 11 bases sitting between them. Germline values: CDR1 GTSNPN, CDR2 SVGIG (reference sequence). The CDR3, as DNA: TGTGCCTGGACTCCCCAAGGTACTGAAGCTTTCTTT. Translation: CAWTPQGTEAFF.

V usage is TRBV9 and J usage is TRBJ2-1; unclear D gene. Trimming stripped 0 bases from V and 5 bases from J, with 12 bases between. The CDR3 spans 15 residues. CDR1 and CDR2 from the germline V gene are SGDLS and YYNGEE. CDR3 in amino acids: CASSVAPIRDNEQFF. As DNA, the CDR3 is TGTGCCAGCAGCGTAGCCCCCATTAGGGACAATGAGCAGTTCTTC.

V and J are TRBV28 and TRBJ1-2, with D perhaps TRBD1 (6 bases). The CDR3 is 15 amino acids. With 6 bases removed from V and 7 bases from J, the gap between germline ends came to 21 bases. The germline CDR1 and CDR2 sequences are MDHEN and SYDVKM. CDR3 sequence reads: CASSDSGVVRGGYTF. The CDR3 nucleotides are TGTGCCAGCAGCGATTCAGGGGTAGTAAGGGGTGGCTACACCTTC.

The V and J genes are TRBV5-6 and TRBJ2-1; D is ambiguous. This CDR3 region has 13 residues. Germline loops: CDR1 SGHDT, CDR2 YYEEEE. The V gene lost 0 bases and the J gene lost 3 bases, with 4 bases spanning the gap. Here the CDR3 DNA reads TGTGCCAGCAGCTTGGACATCTACAATGAGCAGTTCTTC. It translates to CASSLDIYNEQFF.